This T cell receptor (beta chain) was retrieved from a study of T cells in Graves' hyperthyroidism and ophthalmopathy. Study-level results: Most thyroid-expanded clonotypes above 0.001 were also found in blood.

RNA transcripts yielded amplified TCR beta CDR3 regions. First-round RT-PCR of the TCR CDR3 relied on the HTBI primer set. TCRdb recomputed calls from the multiplex PCR reads with MiXCR, one row per CDR3 protein. The sample lists approximately 600,000 distinct CDR3 sequences, 12% to 15% occurring once. Many counts were recorded for this clonotype. Antigen unknown. The junction had 8 bases not matched to a gene; V was cut back by 0 bases and J by 2 bases. Germline V CDR1 and CDR2: MNHNY, SVGAGI (reference sequence). CDR3 length: 18 residues. PBMCs were collected from an approximately 9.2 ml volume of fresh peripheral blood.

The sample comprised blood. The chain carries TRBV6-6 and TRBJ2-7; the match to TRBD2 covers 12 bases. This clonotype was obtained from a woman aged 18 to 35 with Graves' ophthalmopathy. The chain's CDR3 is CASSYSITSGRPAYEQYF. In DNA, the CDR3 is TGTGCCAGCAGTTACTCGATCACTAGCGGGAGGCCCGCCTACGAGCAGTACTTC.